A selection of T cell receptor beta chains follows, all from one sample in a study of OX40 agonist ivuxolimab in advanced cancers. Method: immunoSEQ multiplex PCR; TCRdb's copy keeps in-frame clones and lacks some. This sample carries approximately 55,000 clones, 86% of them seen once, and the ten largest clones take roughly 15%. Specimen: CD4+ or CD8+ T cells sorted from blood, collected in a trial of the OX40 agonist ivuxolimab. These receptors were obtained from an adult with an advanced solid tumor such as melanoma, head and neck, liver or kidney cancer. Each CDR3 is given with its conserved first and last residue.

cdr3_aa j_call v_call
CASSSSGRLYNEQFF TRBJ2-1 TRBV10-2
CASSQPGLAGFFYEQYF TRBJ2-7 TRBV14
CASSFGSDTQYF TRBJ2-3 TRBV27
CAISEGRLDTQYF TRBJ2-3 TRBV10-3
CASSPGGPSYEQYF TRBJ2-7 TRBV18
CASSSPSDWVAKAFF TRBJ1-1 TRBV5-6
CASSARAGNNQPQHF TRBJ1-5 TRBV11-3
CASSLTTGTYEQYF TRBJ2-7 TRBV6-5
CASTDSGQGFRGYTF TRBJ1-2 TRBV7-9
CASSVDREDYEQYF TRBJ2-7 TRBV9
CASSLPTDSYEQYF TRBJ2-7 TRBV28
CASSQMASYEQYF TRBJ2-7 TRBV4-1
CAWSGGWETQYF TRBJ2-5 TRBV30
CASSPGDPRVTQYF TRBJ2-3 TRBV11-2
CASRDRASTDTQYF TRBJ2-3 TRBV6-1
CASSIDPGFHTEAFF TRBJ1-1 TRBV19
CASSPTLGEPYF TRBJ2-7 TRBV6-5
CASSQGLGNEQYF TRBJ2-7 TRBV7-4
CASSPWGGVPYEQYF TRBJ2-7 TRBV5-4
CASSHTDRAYEQYF - TRBV27
CASSPGAGGRSRQPQHF TRBJ1-5 TRBV5-5
CASSEWQGGRIYEQYF TRBJ2-7 TRBV2
CASPPREGLYNEQFF TRBJ2-1 TRBV28
CASSLRSQETQYF TRBJ2-5 TRBV7-9
CASSPAPGRGETEAFF TRBJ1-1 TRBV5-1
CASSLPGLAADTQYF TRBJ2-3 TRBV28
CASSVSGRTDFYGYTF TRBJ1-2 TRBV19
CASSQEGTGLPPRTNIQYF TRBJ2-4 TRBV23-1